This T cell receptor (beta chain) was recorded in a study of T cell responses to AZD1222 COVID-19 vaccine. Study outcomes and limitations: None of the repertoires were sampled until the peak T cell response had passed. Females made up more of the donors, who were largely white British, and clonal diversity may have come out too low. Among AZD1222 vaccinees, only six were seropositive at baseline. Nearly half of unique spike-specific TCRs reportedly avoided B.1.351 and B.1.1.7 mutated regions.

Germline V gives CDR1 MNHEY, CDR2 SVGAGI. V shed 10 bases and J 4 bases; nucleotides not matched to a gene: 11. This CDR3 region has 14 residues. Profiled with immunoSEQ multiplex PCR; TCRdb holds only in-frame clones, not every one. There are some 200,000 clones in the sample; 80% to 95% occur only once, and around 9.3% lies in the top ten. As to this clone: Its antigen remains unidentified.

The sample in question was peripheral blood, obtained on day 0 of AZD1222 vaccination. The receptor was derived from an adult in good health. This chain links TRBV6-5 with TRBJ1-2, with 8 bases matching TRBD1. The CDR3 reads CAILRIGTGYGYTF. The CDR3 DNA follows: TGTGCCATCCTACGAATAGGGACAGGCTATGGCTACACCTTC.